The clone carrying this TCR beta chain was seen a few times. What it binds is unknown. Time point noted: 2014-2015 season, 7 days after vaccination. Sorted cTfh were non-naive CD4+CXCR5+PD-1+, either ICOS+CD38+ or ICOS-CD38-. Profiled with immunoSEQ multiplex PCR; TCRdb holds only in-frame clones, not every one. The data show around 3,000 clones, about 86% seen once. The CDR3 runs 14 residues. The ends lost 5 bases at V and 5 bases at J; junction bases unmatched: 8. CDR1 is SGHTA and CDR2 is FQGNSA in the germline V gene. This record belongs to a study of follicular helper T cells after annual influenza vaccination. Whole-study context: Across the 2013-2014, 2014-2015 and 2015-2016 vaccination seasons, some subjects were resampled.

Overall study results and limits: ICOS-CD38- cTfh most often held earlier Day 7 ICOS+CD38+ clones.

Sequencing used CXCR5+ CD38- circulating T follicular helper cells from blood, obtained 7 days after influenza vaccination. Subset denoted: circulating Tfh, non-naive CD4+CXCR5+PD-1+ (ICOS+CD38+ or ICOS-CD38-). V and J are TRBV7-2 and TRBJ2-7; 8 bases align to TRBD1. The source of this sequence is an adult who received the influenza vaccine. The CDR3 is CASSIWTGPHEQYF. CDR3 DNA sequence: TGTGCCAGCAGCATTTGGACAGGGCCCCACGAGCAGTACTTC.